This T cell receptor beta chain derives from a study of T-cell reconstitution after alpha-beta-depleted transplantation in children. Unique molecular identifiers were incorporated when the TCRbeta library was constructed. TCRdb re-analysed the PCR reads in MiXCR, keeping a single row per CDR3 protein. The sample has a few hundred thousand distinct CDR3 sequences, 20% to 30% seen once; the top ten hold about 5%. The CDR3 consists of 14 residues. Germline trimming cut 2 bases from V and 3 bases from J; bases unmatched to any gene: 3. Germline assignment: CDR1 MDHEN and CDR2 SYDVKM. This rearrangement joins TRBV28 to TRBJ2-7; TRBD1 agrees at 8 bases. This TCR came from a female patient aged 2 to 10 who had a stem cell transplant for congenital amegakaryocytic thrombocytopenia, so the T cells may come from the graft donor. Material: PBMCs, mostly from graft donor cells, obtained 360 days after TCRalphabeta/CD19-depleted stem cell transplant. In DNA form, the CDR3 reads TGTGCCAGCAGTTTACGGGACAGGATCTACGAGCAGTACTTC. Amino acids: CASSLRDRIYEQYF.